The clone carrying this TCR beta chain has more than one count but fewer than ten. Its antigen is as yet unknown. This entry is derived from a study of CD8+ T cells in alopecia areata. Findings and caveats of the study: There were also resident alphabeta T cells of normal skin sequenced in scalp samples.

Investigators isolated RNA and reverse transcribed it into cDNA to act as the sequencing template. Clones were sequenced by immunoSEQ multiplex PCR, and TCRdb holds only the in-frame ones, with some missing. The sample includes 170,000 or so clones, around 63% seen only once; the top ten take under 2%. This specimen consisted of CD4+ T cells sorted from blood, obtained at week 0. This receptor was identified in a human donor with alopecia areata.

DNA for the CDR3: TGCAGCGTTCAAAAGGCCCGGGACAACGAAGCTTTCTTT. This encodes CSVQKARDNEAFF. The rearrangement joins TRBV29-1 to TRBJ1-1; D is perhaps TRBD1 (6 bases). This CDR3 comprises 13 residues. From germline, CDR1 is SQVTM and CDR2 ANQGSEA. Trimming pared 5 bases from V and 8 bases from J, leaving 18 bases between.